One and the same sample provided the 27 T cell receptor beta chains below, sequenced in a study of blood T cell repertoires in COVID-19. Using immunoSEQ multiplex PCR, the repertoire was profiled, and TCRdb retains in-frame clones only, with some absent. The table includes fewer than 250,000 clones, about 92% detected once. Sequenced sample: peripheral blood. The source of these receptors is a man between 25 and 39 years old with acute or convalescent COVID-19.

The rearrangement uses TRBV6-6 and TRBJ2-7; 7 bases agree with TRBD1. This CDR3 is built from 15 residues. The ends lost 6 bases at V and 3 bases at J; junction bases unmatched: 11. The germline CDR1 and CDR2 sequences are MNHNY and SVGAGI (reference sequence). The CDR3 DNA reads as TGTGCCAGCAGCGTTCGGACAGGTAACGACTACGAGCAGTACTTC. As protein: CASSVRTGNDYEQYF.

The chain uses TRBV18 and TRBJ2-7, with 10 bases fitting TRBD1. The CDR3 spans 14 residues. Germline trimming cut 2 bases from V and 7 bases from J; bases unmatched to any gene: 5. Germline lookup yields CDR1 KGHSH and CDR2 LQKENI. The CDR3 loop reads CASSPGTGVREQYF. The CDR3 coding sequence is TGTGCCAGCTCACCAGGGACAGGGGTCAGGGAGCAGTACTTC.

This clone was picked up a small number of times. This chain uses TRBV27 with TRBJ2-1, with 7 bases that match TRBD1. V shed 8 bases, J shed 6 bases, and the junction held 10 bases outside the gene matches. This CDR3 is 14 amino acids long. CDR1 MNHEY and CDR2 SMNVEV come from the germline V gene (reference sequence). The CDR3 DNA reads TGTGCCAGCGTTGGTTCTAACAGGGGCAATGAGCAGTTCTTC. Protein: CASVGSNRGNEQFF.

This chain connects TRBV5-1 to TRBJ2-1; 9 nucleotides match TRBD1. CDR1 SGHRS and CDR2 YFSETQ come from the germline V gene. The CDR3 spans 15 residues. V dropped 0 bases and J dropped 4; count of bases not matched to a gene: 2. CDR3 sequence reads: CASSLDGQGYNEQFF. The CDR3 bases are TGCGCCAGCAGCTTGGATGGACAGGGGTACAATGAGCAGTTCTTC.

V is TRBV28 and J is TRBJ2-2; D remains ambiguous. Germline CDR1 MDHEN, CDR2 SYDVKM. V was clipped by 6 bases and J by 7 bases, with 15 bases between them. This CDR3 is built from 14 residues. The CDR3 is CASSSPRYLGELFF. As DNA, the CDR3 is TGTGCCAGCAGCTCACCCAGATATCTCGGGGAGCTGTTTTTT.

The V call is TRBV5-6, the J call TRBJ2-7, with 9 positions matching TRBD1. The CDR3 has 14 residues. After removal of 4 bases from V and 1 base from J, the junction contained 3 bases not matched to a gene. The germline gives CDR1 SGHDT, CDR2 YYEEEE. The CDR3 DNA reads TGTGCCAGCAGCCCGGGACAGGGATCCTACGAGCAGTACTTC. Translated: CASSPGQGSYEQYF.

The V and J genes are TRBV21-1 and TRBJ2-1; the D call in the table, TRBD1, was not verified against the DNA. TRBV21-1 is tagged as a pseudogene. The CDR3 spans 16 residues. The CDR3 sequence is CASSTTPLQLHNEQFF. The CDR3 region has the DNA TGTGCCAGCAGCACGACGCCCCTACAGCTCCACAATGAGCAGTTCTTC.

The chain carries TRBV7-9 and TRBJ2-7, with D perhaps matching TRBD2 (6 bases). Germline V gene sequence: CDR1 SEHNR, CDR2 FQNEAQ (reference sequence). The CDR3 is made up of 12 amino acids. Trimming removed 7 bases at V and 3 bases at J, with 10 bases between. The CDR3 DNA follows: TGTGCCAGCACCTCGCGGGACTACGAGCAGTACTTC. It is translated as CASTSRDYEQYF.

DNA for the CDR3: TGTGCCAGCAGTAACACAGGGGCTCATGGCTACACCTTC. The encoded protein is CASSNTGAHGYTF. This chain connects TRBV6-2 or TRBV6-3 to TRBJ1-2; TRBD1 matches at 7 bases. The germline gives CDR1 MNHEY, CDR2 SVGEGT. With V trimmed by 5 bases and J by 6 bases, 6 bases remained unmatched. The CDR3 runs to 13 residues.

This rearrangement joins TRBV2 to TRBJ2-3; D might be TRBD1 (6 bases). The CDR3 contains 13 residues. The germline V gene has CDR1 SNHLY and CDR2 FYNNEI. Deletions cut 10 bases from V and 5 bases from J, with 16 bases between. The CDR3 DNA reads as TGTGCCACGAACAGAATAGGGGGAGATACGCAGTATTTT. Translation: CATNRIGGDTQYF. The full variable domain, in which reference TRBV2 and TRBJ2-3 provide the parts outside the CDR3, is EPEVTQTPSHQVTQMGQEVILRCVPISNHLYFYWYRQILGQKVEFLVSFYNNEISEKSEIFDDQFSVERPDGSNFTLKIRSTKLEDSAMYFCATNRIGGDTQYFGPGTRLTVL.

The V gene is TRBV3-1 (or the pseudogene TRBV3-2), the J gene TRBJ2-3, with 8 bases fitting TRBD2. J was trimmed by 2 bases and V by 5 bases; bases with no gene match: 6. The germline CDR1 and CDR2 sequences are LGHDT and YNNKEL (reference sequence). The CDR3 is 15 residues long. The CDR3 is CASSGTRGITDTQYF. The CDR3 DNA reads as TGTGCCAGCAGCGGGACTAGGGGGATCACAGATACGCAGTATTTT.

The chain uses TRBV5-4 and TRBJ1-1, with 9 bases aligning to TRBD1. Germline CDR1 and CDR2: SGHNT and YYREEE (reference sequence). The junction had 6 bases not matched to a gene; V was cut back by 6 bases and J by 3 bases. This CDR3 comprises 14 residues. The CDR3: CASNTGGAYTEAFF. DNA of the CDR3: TGTGCCAGCAATACAGGGGGCGCTTACACTGAAGCTTTCTTT.

The V call is TRBV28, the J call TRBJ2-7; 8 bases match TRBD2. Germline CDR1 MDHEN, CDR2 SYDVKM. Trimming at V came to 7 bases and at J to 2 bases, leaving 10 bases not matched to a gene. The CDR3 is 15 residues long. The CDR3 nucleotides read TGTGCCAGCACACCACCGGGAGGGCCCCCCTACGAGCAGTACTTC. Translation: CASTPPGGPPYEQYF.

The rearrangement joins TRBV2 to TRBJ1-6, with TRBD1 as a possible D gene (5 bases). The CDR3 totals 14 residues. Trimming stripped 3 bases from V and 5 bases from J, with 8 bases between. The germline CDR1 and CDR2 sequences are SNHLY and FYNNEI. CDR3 in amino acids: CASSEAGNNSPLHF. As DNA, the CDR3 is TGTGCCAGCAGTGAGGCAGGGAATAATTCACCCCTCCACTTT.

The chain recombines TRBV30 with TRBJ1-5; a possible D gene is TRBD1 (6 bases). CDR1 and CDR2 from the germline V gene are GTSNPN and SVGIG (reference sequence). The CDR3 spans 13 residues. Trimming removed 4 bases at V and 7 bases at J, with 14 bases between. The CDR3 region is CAWKGQGLQPQHF. The CDR3 region has the DNA TGTGCCTGGAAAGGTCAGGGGCTACAGCCCCAGCATTTT.

This chain joins TRBV7-9 and TRBJ1-2; 7 nucleotides match TRBD1. The V gene's germline CDR1 is SEHNR and CDR2 FQNEAQ (reference sequence). V trimming: 4 bases; J trimming: 4 bases; junction bases outside the gene matches: 6. There are 14 residues in the CDR3. This CDR3 reads CASSSKGTAYGYTF. The CDR3 DNA follows: TGTGCCAGCAGCTCGAAAGGGACAGCCTATGGCTACACCTTC.

The chain recombines TRBV5-1 with TRBJ2-7; 10 nucleotides match TRBD1. Trimming cost V 6 bases and J 7 bases; bases outside gene matches: 10. CDR3 size: 14 residues. The germline V gene has CDR1 SGHRS and CDR2 YFSETQ. CDR3 DNA: TGCGCCAGCACAGGGGACAGGGGCGGTTGGGAGCAGTACTTC. Translated: CASTGDRGGWEQYF.

This chain joins TRBV5-1 and TRBJ2-1; TRBD2 matches at 12 bases. Germline assignment: CDR1 SGHRS and CDR2 YFSETQ. The junction had 9 bases not matched to a gene; V was cut back by 4 bases and J by 7 bases. This CDR3 contains 16 residues. CDR3 protein: CASSPSTSGSSNEQFF. The CDR3 bases are TGCGCCAGCAGCCCATCGACTAGCGGGAGCTCGAATGAGCAGTTCTTC. The entire variable domain, with the rest obtained from reference TRBV5-1 and TRBJ2-1, is as follows: KAGVTQTPRYLIKTRGQQVTLSCSPISGHRSVSWYQQTPGQGLQFLFEYFSETQRNKGNFPGRFSGRQFSNSRSEMNVSTLELGDSALYLCASSPSTSGSSNEQFFGPGTRLTVL.

This chain connects TRBV5-1 to TRBJ1-2, with 7 bases matching TRBD1. The CDR3 length is 17 residues. Losses at the gene ends were 2 bases for V and 1 base for J; bases not matched to a gene: 11. Looked up from germline, CDR1 is SGHRS and CDR2 is YFSETQ. CDR3 nucleotides: TGCGCCAGCAGCTTACAAGGGACAGTAACCTTTAACTATGGCTACACCTTC. Translating it yields CASSLQGTVTFNYGYTF.

The chain uses TRBV7-9 and TRBJ2-1; a weak D match, TRBD1 (5 bases). V was trimmed by 4 bases and J by 9 bases, leaving 13 bases between them. CDR3 length equals 13 residues. Germline values: CDR1 SEHNR, CDR2 FQNEAQ (reference sequence). The CDR3 loop reads CASSSRWGGEQFF. As DNA, the CDR3 is TGTGCCAGCAGCTCCCGATGGGGCGGTGAGCAGTTCTTC.

The V and J genes are TRBV28 and TRBJ2-7; no reliable D call. Trimming cost V 2 bases and J 3 bases, with 5 bases left between them. Germline V CDR1 and CDR2: MDHEN, SYDVKM. CDR3 length: 12 residues. The CDR3 is CASSLTIYEQYF. Here the CDR3 DNA reads TGTGCCAGCAGTTTAACTATCTACGAGCAGTACTTC.

This clone was counted a few times. The chain uses TRBV7-3 and TRBJ2-1; TRBD1 might be the D (5 bases). Germline assignment: CDR1 SGHTA and CDR2 FQGTGA. Trimming removed 3 bases at V and 5 bases at J, with 11 bases between. The CDR3 totals 14 residues. The CDR3 bases are TGTGCCAGCAGCTTGGCTGGACACAACAATGAGCAGTTCTTC. Amino acids: CASSLAGHNNEQFF. Using reference TRBV7-3 and TRBJ2-1 for the parts outside the CDR3, the full variable domain is GAGVSQTPSNKVTEKGKYVELRCDPISGHTALYWYRQSLGQGPEFLIYFQGTGAADDSGLPNDRFFAVRPEGSVSTLKIQRTERGDSAVYLCASSLAGHNNEQFFGPGTRLTVL.

This chain connects TRBV5-6 to TRBJ2-1; 7 nucleotides line up with TRBD2. Looked up from germline, CDR1 is SGHDT and CDR2 is YYEEEE. The length of the CDR3 is 14 residues. J lost 3 bases, V lost 4 bases, and 4 bases had no gene match. The CDR3 nucleotides are TGTGCCAGCAGCGCCCTAGCGGTCTACAATGAGCAGTTCTTC. This encodes CASSALAVYNEQFF.

The chain carries TRBV25-1 and TRBJ2-1; 9 bases are a match to TRBD2. This CDR3 is built from 16 residues. Per germline, CDR1 MGHDK and CDR2 SYGVNS. Unmatched junction bases numbered 12, after V lost 4 bases and J lost 8 bases. For the CDR3, the DNA is TGTGCCAGCAGTGTAAGACTAGCGGACCGTTTAGATGAGCAGTTCTTC. Its translation: CASSVRLADRLDEQFF.

This chain's CDR3 is CATSLGQGRGYTF. The CDR3 nucleotides read TGTGCCACCAGTTTGGGACAGGGACGTGGCTACACCTTC. This sequence joins TRBV24-1 and TRBJ1-2; 9 bases line up with TRBD1. The CDR3 spans 13 residues. Trimming at V came to 6 bases and at J to 7 bases, leaving 5 bases not matched to a gene. In germline, CDR1 is KGHDR, CDR2 SFDVKD.

The genes are TRBV12-3 or TRBV12-4 and TRBJ1-1; D is undetermined. This CDR3 is built from 11 residues. V was clipped by 4 bases and J by 5 bases, with 5 bases between them. This chain's CDR3 is CASSSQTEAFF. The DNA for the CDR3 is TGTGCCAGCAGTTCTCAGACTGAAGCTTTCTTT.

V and J are TRBV6-6 and TRBJ1-5; maybe TRBD1 (6 bases). CDR1 MNHNY and CDR2 SVGAGI come from the germline V gene (reference sequence). The V gene lost 6 bases and the J gene lost 6 bases, with 15 bases spanning the gap. This CDR3 contains 14 residues. Here the CDR3 reads CASSPGGGLQPQHF. CDR3 DNA: TGTGCCAGCAGCCCCGGGGGGGGGCTTCAGCCCCAGCATTTT.